A selection of T cell receptor beta chains follows, all from one sample in a study of blood T cell repertoires in COVID-19. TCRdb's table, derived via immunoSEQ multiplex PCR, lists solely in-frame clones and lacks some. The sample lists hundreds of thousands of clones; 70% to 90% were seen once. The sample taken for sequencing was PBMCs or T cells enriched from blood (not recorded which). All receptors come from a man in his forties or fifties in a cohort exposed to, infected with or recovered from COVID-19 (not recorded which). Both conserved end residues are part of each CDR3. Each record gives: J gene, D gene, clone size, V gene, CDR3 protein, CDR3 DNA. A D gene is named only where the DNA matches it firmly. Not every row has a clone size; where given, it reads once, few, many or a size class.

j_gene: TRBJ2-1
d_gene: TRBD2
abundance: -
v_gene: TRBV28
CDR3aa: CASSWAGTSGYEQFF
CDR3nt: TGTGCCAGCAGCTGGGCCGGGACTAGCGGGTATGAGCAGTTCTTC

j_gene: TRBJ2-1
d_gene: TRBD2
abundance: -
v_gene: TRBV5-1
CDR3aa: CASSFPSGSMDEQFF
CDR3nt: TGCGCCAGCAGCTTCCCTAGCGGGAGTATGGATGAGCAGTTCTTC

j_gene: TRBJ2-1
d_gene: TRBD2
abundance: -
v_gene: TRBV5-4
CDR3aa: CASSSPPSGSNNEQFF
CDR3nt: TGTGCCAGCAGTTCCCCCCCCAGCGGGAGTAATAATGAGCAGTTCTTC

j_gene: TRBJ1-1
d_gene: TRBD1
abundance: -
v_gene: TRBV6-5
CDR3aa: CASIDLGTGDRRAFF
CDR3nt: TGTGCCAGCATCGATTTGGGGACAGGGGATAGGAGAGCTTTCTTT

j_gene: TRBJ2-5
d_gene: -
abundance: -
v_gene: TRBV3-1/TRBV3-2
CDR3aa: CASSQDPAGRETQYF
CDR3nt: TGTGCCAGCAGCCAAGATCCGGCAGGGCGAGAGACCCAGTACTTC

j_gene: TRBJ1-5
d_gene: -
abundance: -
v_gene: TRBV18
CDR3aa: CASDPTGGQPQHF
CDR3nt: TGTGCCAGCGACCCCACAGGTGGCCAGCCCCAGCATTTT

j_gene: TRBJ1-1
d_gene: TRBD1
abundance: -
v_gene: TRBV5-4
CDR3aa: CASSPQGYSEAFF
CDR3nt: TGTGCCAGCAGCCCACAGGGGTATTCTGAAGCTTTCTTT

j_gene: TRBJ2-7
d_gene: TRBD2
abundance: once
v_gene: TRBV5-1
CDR3aa: CASSLRSSGTSYEQYF
CDR3nt: TGCGCCAGCAGCTTGAGGTCTAGCGGGACGTCCTACGAGCAGTACTTC

j_gene: TRBJ1-5
d_gene: -
abundance: -
v_gene: TRBV4-2
CDR3aa: CASSQDFSERNQPQHF
CDR3nt: TGTGCCAGCAGCCAAGATTTTTCGGAGCGGAATCAGCCCCAGCATTTT

j_gene: TRBJ1-1
d_gene: TRBD1
abundance: -
v_gene: TRBV27
CDR3aa: CASNRQGGTEAFF
CDR3nt: TGTGCCAGCAACCGACAGGGAGGCACTGAAGCTTTCTTT

j_gene: TRBJ2-3
d_gene: -
abundance: -
v_gene: TRBV3-1/TRBV3-2
CDR3aa: CASSQVAGTQYF
CDR3nt: TGTGCCAGCAGCCAAGTGGCAGGTACGCAGTATTTT

j_gene: TRBJ2-1
d_gene: -
abundance: -
v_gene: TRBV11-2
CDR3aa: CASSDDYSNEQFF
CDR3nt: TGTGCCAGCAGCGACGACTACAGCAATGAGCAGTTCTTC

j_gene: TRBJ1-5
d_gene: -
abundance: -
v_gene: TRBV7-5
CDR3aa: CVRSLSRASPNQPQHF
CDR3nt: TGTGTCAGAAGCTTATCCAGAGCGTCGCCAAATCAGCCCCAGCATTTT

j_gene: TRBJ1-1
d_gene: -
abundance: -
v_gene: TRBV18
CDR3aa: CASSPLRQGMNTEAFF
CDR3nt: TGTGCCAGCTCACCACTCAGGCAGGGAATGAACACTGAAGCTTTCTTT

j_gene: TRBJ1-1
d_gene: TRBD1
abundance: -
v_gene: TRBV25-1
CDR3aa: CASSDSTGVTEAFF
CDR3nt: TGTGCCAGCAGTGACTCGACAGGGGTCACTGAAGCTTTCTTT

j_gene: TRBJ1-4
d_gene: -
abundance: once
v_gene: TRBV4-1
CDR3aa: CASSQEGGAAGWLLYPFF
CDR3nt: TGCGCCAGCAGCCAAGAGGGGGGGGCCGCAGGCTGGCTCCTCTACCCGTTTTTT

j_gene: TRBJ2-1
d_gene: TRBD2
abundance: -
v_gene: TRBV3-1/TRBV3-2
CDR3aa: CASSRTSGGEQFF
CDR3nt: TGTGCCAGCAGCCGGACTAGCGGGGGTGAGCAGTTCTTC

j_gene: TRBJ1-2
d_gene: TRBD1
abundance: -
v_gene: TRBV5-1
CDR3aa: CASSFEGAVGYTF
CDR3nt: TGCGCCAGCAGCTTCGAGGGGGCTGTAGGCTACACCTTC

j_gene: TRBJ2-7
d_gene: TRBD1
abundance: -
v_gene: TRBV10-1
CDR3aa: CASSEFDRGYEQYF
CDR3nt: TGCGCCAGCAGTGAATTCGACAGGGGGTACGAGCAGTACTTC

j_gene: TRBJ1-2
d_gene: -
abundance: -
v_gene: TRBV9
CDR3aa: CASSVATAAGSYTF
CDR3nt: TGTGCCAGCAGCGTAGCGACCGCTGCCGGGAGCTACACCTTC

j_gene: TRBJ1-2
d_gene: -
abundance: -
v_gene: TRBV7-2
CDR3aa: CASSLPSQGKYGYTF
CDR3nt: TGTGCCAGCAGCCTACCCAGCCAGGGTAAATATGGCTACACCTTC

j_gene: TRBJ2-1
d_gene: TRBD1
abundance: -
v_gene: TRBV5-1
CDR3aa: CASSLVGGQGFNEQFF
CDR3nt: TGCGCCAGCAGCTTGGTCGGGGGACAGGGTTTCAATGAGCAGTTCTTC

j_gene: TRBJ1-1
d_gene: -
abundance: -
v_gene: TRBV5-4
CDR3aa: CASSTFDRQDTEAFF
CDR3nt: TGTGCCAGCAGCACATTTGACAGACAAGACACTGAAGCTTTCTTT

j_gene: TRBJ2-1
d_gene: -
abundance: -
v_gene: TRBV19
CDR3aa: CASSTGTNLYNEQFF
CDR3nt: TGTGCCAGTAGTACCGGGACAAACCTCTACAATGAGCAGTTCTTC

j_gene: TRBJ2-7
d_gene: -
abundance: -
v_gene: TRBV10-3
CDR3aa: CAISEILVKTYEQYF
CDR3nt: TGTGCCATCAGTGAGATATTAGTGAAGACCTACGAGCAGTACTTC

j_gene: TRBJ2-7
d_gene: TRBD1
abundance: -
v_gene: TRBV9
CDR3aa: CASSVTGQSYEQYF
CDR3nt: TGTGCCAGCAGCGTAACGGGACAGAGCTACGAGCAGTACTTC

j_gene: TRBJ1-6
d_gene: -
abundance: -
v_gene: TRBV27
CDR3aa: CASSLSGNYNSPLHF
CDR3nt: TGTGCCAGCAGTTTATCCGGGAACTATAATTCACCCCTCCACTTT

j_gene: TRBJ1-1
d_gene: TRBD1
abundance: -
v_gene: TRBV29-1
CDR3aa: CSVGRGPTEAFF
CDR3nt: TGCAGCGTTGGCAGGGGGCCTACTGAAGCTTTCTTT

j_gene: TRBJ1-1
d_gene: TRBD1
abundance: once
v_gene: TRBV28
CDR3aa: CASSQGAEAFF
CDR3nt: TGTGCCAGCAGTCAGGGGGCGGAAGCTTTCTTT

j_gene: TRBJ1-4
d_gene: TRBD1
abundance: few
v_gene: TRBV2
CDR3aa: CASSTRQGGEKLFF
CDR3nt: TGTGCCAGCAGCACCAGACAGGGCGGTGAAAAACTGTTTTTT

j_gene: TRBJ2-2
d_gene: -
abundance: -
v_gene: TRBV4-1
CDR3aa: CASSPREGASTGELFF
CDR3nt: TGCGCCAGCAGCCCTCGTGAGGGAGCGAGCACCGGGGAGCTGTTTTTT

j_gene: TRBJ1-1
d_gene: -
abundance: -
v_gene: TRBV2
CDR3aa: CASRPGFTEAFF
CDR3nt: TGTGCCAGCAGACCAGGGTTCACTGAAGCTTTCTTT

j_gene: TRBJ2-7
d_gene: TRBD2
abundance: -
v_gene: TRBV30
CDR3aa: CAGTPGLAGTEQYF
CDR3nt: TGTGCCGGGACGCCGGGACTAGCGGGAACCGAGCAGTACTTC

j_gene: TRBJ2-1
d_gene: -
abundance: -
v_gene: TRBV15
CDR3aa: CATSRGRGFEQFF
CDR3nt: TGTGCCACCAGCAGGGGGAGAGGTTTTGAGCAGTTCTTC

j_gene: TRBJ2-5
d_gene: TRBD1
abundance: -
v_gene: TRBV9
CDR3aa: CASSALGTGPQETQYF
CDR3nt: TGTGCCAGCAGCGCCCTCGGGACAGGACCCCAAGAGACCCAGTACTTC

j_gene: TRBJ1-4
d_gene: -
abundance: -
v_gene: TRBV5-1
CDR3aa: CASSRTTGEKLFF
CDR3nt: TGCGCCAGCAGCCGAACGACGGGTGAAAAACTGTTTTTT

j_gene: TRBJ2-7
d_gene: TRBD2
abundance: once
v_gene: TRBV27
CDR3aa: CASSLAGGPQEQYF
CDR3nt: TGTGCCAGCAGCTTAGCGGGAGGGCCACAAGAGCAGTACTTC

j_gene: TRBJ2-3
d_gene: TRBD1
abundance: -
v_gene: TRBV20-1
CDR3aa: CSASKDRGLADTQYF
CDR3nt: TGCAGTGCAAGTAAGGACAGGGGGCTTGCAGATACGCAGTATTTT

j_gene: TRBJ1-1
d_gene: TRBD1
abundance: few
v_gene: TRBV18
CDR3aa: CASSPGTGEAFF
CDR3nt: TGTGCCAGCTCACCTGGGACAGGCGAAGCTTTCTTT

j_gene: TRBJ1-2
d_gene: TRBD1
abundance: -
v_gene: TRBV28
CDR3aa: CASEGASLNYGYTF
CDR3nt: TGTGCCAGCGAGGGGGCGAGCCTTAACTATGGCTACACCTTC

j_gene: TRBJ1-6
d_gene: -
abundance: few
v_gene: TRBV28
CDR3aa: CASRQDSGTNSPLHF
CDR3nt: TGTGCCAGCAGGCAGGACAGTGGAACGAATTCACCCCTCCACTTT

j_gene: TRBJ1-6
d_gene: TRBD1
abundance: few
v_gene: TRBV2
CDR3aa: CASSRDRGVGSPLHF
CDR3nt: TGTGCCAGCAGCCGGGACAGGGGAGTTGGATCACCCCTCCACTTT

j_gene: TRBJ2-7
d_gene: TRBD2
abundance: -
v_gene: TRBV6-5
CDR3aa: CASRPGLALEQYF
CDR3nt: TGTGCCAGCAGGCCGGGACTAGCCCTGGAGCAGTACTTC

j_gene: TRBJ1-6
d_gene: TRBD1
abundance: -
v_gene: TRBV7-6
CDR3aa: CASSQGVGQGESPLHF
CDR3nt: TGTGCCAGCAGCCAGGGGGTGGGACAGGGGGAATCACCCCTCCACTTT

j_gene: TRBJ1-6
d_gene: TRBD1
abundance: -
v_gene: TRBV7-6
CDR3aa: CASSSRTGVNSPLHF
CDR3nt: TGTGCCAGCAGCTCGAGGACAGGGGTAAATTCACCCCTCCACTTT

j_gene: TRBJ2-1
d_gene: TRBD2
abundance: -
v_gene: TRBV4-1
CDR3aa: CASSQKSSSGILNEQFF
CDR3nt: TGCGCCAGCAGCCAAAAATCCTCTAGCGGGATTTTGAATGAGCAGTTCTTC

j_gene: TRBJ2-1
d_gene: -
abundance: -
v_gene: TRBV5-1
CDR3aa: CASSLDSSYNEQFF
CDR3nt: TGCGCCAGCAGCCTGGACAGCTCCTACAATGAGCAGTTCTTC

j_gene: TRBJ2-7
d_gene: TRBD2
abundance: -
v_gene: TRBV18
CDR3aa: CASSPRGLAGDEQYF
CDR3nt: TGTGCCAGCTCACCACGGGGACTAGCGGGAGATGAGCAGTACTTC

j_gene: TRBJ2-2
d_gene: -
abundance: -
v_gene: TRBV9
CDR3aa: CASTPGLFNTGELFF
CDR3nt: TGTGCCAGCACCCCTGGCCTCTTCAACACCGGGGAGCTGTTTTTT

j_gene: TRBJ2-3
d_gene: TRBD2
abundance: once
v_gene: TRBV5-1
CDR3aa: CASSLGRAGLAGPANTDTQYF
CDR3nt: TGCGCCAGCAGCTTGGGACGGGCGGGACTAGCGGGACCCGCTAACACAGATACGCAGTATTTT

j_gene: TRBJ1-5
d_gene: -
abundance: -
v_gene: TRBV28
CDR3aa: CASNKRQGGNQPQHF
CDR3nt: TGTGCCAGCAACAAAAGGCAGGGAGGCAACCAGCCCCAGCATTTT

j_gene: TRBJ2-2
d_gene: -
abundance: -
v_gene: TRBV7-2
CDR3aa: CASSLFAGLNTGELFF
CDR3nt: TGTGCCAGCAGCTTATTTGCGGGATTGAACACCGGGGAGCTGTTTTTT

j_gene: TRBJ1-2
d_gene: -
abundance: -
v_gene: TRBV2
CDR3aa: CASTQNRGGYGYTF
CDR3nt: TGTGCCAGCACACAAAATCGGGGGGGGTATGGCTACACCTTC